This T cell receptor (beta chain) was found in a study of T-cell reconstitution after alpha-beta-depleted transplantation in children. The CDR3 is 15 residues long. Trimming pared 5 bases from V and 2 bases from J, leaving 16 bases between. Germline loops: CDR1 SEHNR, CDR2 FQNEAQ (reference sequence). Unique molecular identifiers were built into the TCRbeta library. TCRdb fed the PCR reads into MiXCR, producing one record per CDR3 protein. The table shows roughly 570,000 distinct CDR3 sequences, with 25% to 30% occurring only once. The sample was PBMCs, taken before TCRalphabeta/CD19-depleted stem cell transplant. This chain joins TRBV7-9 and TRBJ2-7, with D perhaps matching TRBD1 (6 bases). This clonotype originated in a boy under two years old with Wiskott-Aldrich syndrome, due to receive a stem cell transplant. In nucleotides, the CDR3 is TGTGCCAGCAGCCAAAGGGGGACGTTGACCTACGAGCAGTACTTC. It is translated as CASSQRGTLTYEQYF.